The entry below gives a single T cell receptor (beta chain) sequence along with its context. Its antigen is not known. This sample stems from a study of shared clonotypes between healthy human individuals. Study results and limitations: Clonotypes not shared had lower generation probabilities than those common to all four donors. Some naive CD4 clonotypes, around 5%, turned up in common across a handful of donors.

Germline lookup yields CDR1 SGHVS and CDR2 FQNEAQ. The CDR3 spans 15 residues. The ends were cut back, 1 base at V and 1 base at J, with 11 bases in the middle. The donors, all of them Caucasian adults, lived in Nashville, Tennessee. Investigators spread the genomic DNA of each subset evenly over several immunoSEQ plates. This table comes from immunoSEQ multiplex PCR, and its TCRdb copy is limited to in-frame clones, with some not included. The sample records some 2,400,000 clones, around 95% being singletons. This chain uses TRBV7-8 with TRBJ2-7; no clear D gene. Sequenced input: naive CD4+ T cells sorted from blood. Regarding subset: CD45RA+ positively selected. The clonotype comes from a man between 18 and 29 years old in good health. CDR3 bases: TGTGCCAGCAGCTTAGGCCGGCGAATATCCTACGAGCAGTACTTC. Translation: CASSLGRRISYEQYF.